The table lists the clone carrying this T cell receptor delta chain with a few counts. The antigen remains unidentified. The data derive from a study of Vδ1+ human thymocytes. Study outcomes and limitations: Thymic TRG and TRD repertoires appeared highly polyclonal, with Gaussian CDR3 length distributions.

RNA was extracted from the cells and then reverse transcribed. Pooled V-gene forward primers with one constant-region reverse primer generated the CDR3 amplicons by multiplex PCR. TCRdb re-called the multiplex PCR reads through CATT. The top ten clones hold over 0.2% of a sample with about 75,000 delta-chain clones, around 35% of them seen once. Losses at the gene ends were 3 bases for V and 0 bases for J; bases not matched to a gene: 26. The germline CDR1 and CDR2 sequences are TSWWSYY and QGS. The CDR3 has 24 residues. The V and J genes are TRDV1 and TRDJ1; 12 bases agree with TRDD3. The receptor comes from a boy less than two years old who had congenital heart surgery. The sample consisted of Vdelta1+ gamma-delta thymocytes from the thymus. This sample's subset: FACS-sorted CD3+ TCRalphabeta- TCRVdelta1+ TCRVdelta2- thymocytes. DNA for the CDR3: TGTGCTCTTGGGGACCCGTGGTCTGGGGGATACGCAGAGTTCTGGGGGGATAACACCGATAAACTCATCTTT. Translating it yields CALGDPWSGGYAEFWGDNTDKLIF.